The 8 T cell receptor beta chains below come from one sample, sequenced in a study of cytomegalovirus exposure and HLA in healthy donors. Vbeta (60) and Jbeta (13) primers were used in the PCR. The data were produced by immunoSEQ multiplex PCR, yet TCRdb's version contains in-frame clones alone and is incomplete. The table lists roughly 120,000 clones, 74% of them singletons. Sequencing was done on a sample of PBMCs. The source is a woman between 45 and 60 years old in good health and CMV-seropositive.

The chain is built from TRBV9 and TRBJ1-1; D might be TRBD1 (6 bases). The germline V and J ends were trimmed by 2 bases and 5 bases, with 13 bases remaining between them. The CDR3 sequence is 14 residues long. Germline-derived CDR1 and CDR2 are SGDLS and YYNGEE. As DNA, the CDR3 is TGTGCCAGCAGCGTTGGGGGCTTGGGGACTGAAGCTTTCTTT. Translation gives CASSVGGLGTEAFF.

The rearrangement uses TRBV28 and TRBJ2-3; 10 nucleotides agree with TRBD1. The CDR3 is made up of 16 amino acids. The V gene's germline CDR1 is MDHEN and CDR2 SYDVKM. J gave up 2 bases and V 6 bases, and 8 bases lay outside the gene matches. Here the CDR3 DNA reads TGTGCCAGCAGCCCCGGACAGGGGGTACACACAGATACGCAGTATTTT. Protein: CASSPGQGVHTDTQYF.

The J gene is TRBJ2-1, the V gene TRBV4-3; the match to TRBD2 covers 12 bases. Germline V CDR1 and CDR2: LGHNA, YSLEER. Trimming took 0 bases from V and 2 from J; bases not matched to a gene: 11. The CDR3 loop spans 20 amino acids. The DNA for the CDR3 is TGCGCCAGCAGCCAAGAGGCCCTAGCGGGGGGGCCGGGAGCCTACAATGAGCAGTTCTTC. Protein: CASSQEALAGGPGAYNEQFF.

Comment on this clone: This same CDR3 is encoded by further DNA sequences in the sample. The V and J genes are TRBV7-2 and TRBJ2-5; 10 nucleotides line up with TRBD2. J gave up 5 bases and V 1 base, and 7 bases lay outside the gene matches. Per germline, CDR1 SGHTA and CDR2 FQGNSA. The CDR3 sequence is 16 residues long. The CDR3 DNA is TGTGCCAGCAGCTTAGTTGGTAGCGGGGGGTGGGAGACCCAGTACTTC. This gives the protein CASSLVGSGGWETQYF.

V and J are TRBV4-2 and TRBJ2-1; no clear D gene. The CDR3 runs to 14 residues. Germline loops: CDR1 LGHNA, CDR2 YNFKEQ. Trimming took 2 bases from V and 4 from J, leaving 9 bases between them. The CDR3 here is CASSQFASYNEQFF. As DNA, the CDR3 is TGTGCCAGCAGCCAATTCGCCAGTTACAATGAGCAGTTCTTC.

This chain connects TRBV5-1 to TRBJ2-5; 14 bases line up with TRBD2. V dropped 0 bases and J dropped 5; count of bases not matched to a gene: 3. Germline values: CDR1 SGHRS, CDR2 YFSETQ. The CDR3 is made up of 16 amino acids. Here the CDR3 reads CASSLGTSGGSETQYF. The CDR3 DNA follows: TGCGCCAGCAGCTTGGGGACTAGCGGGGGGTCTGAGACCCAGTACTTC.

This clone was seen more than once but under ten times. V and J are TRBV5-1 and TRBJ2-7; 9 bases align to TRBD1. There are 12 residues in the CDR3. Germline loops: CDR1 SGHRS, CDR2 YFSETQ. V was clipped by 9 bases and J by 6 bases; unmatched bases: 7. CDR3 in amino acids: CATRDRVGEQYF. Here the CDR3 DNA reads TGCGCCACTCGGGACAGGGTTGGCGAGCAGTACTTC. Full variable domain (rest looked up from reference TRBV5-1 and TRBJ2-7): KAGVTQTPRYLIKTRGQQVTLSCSPISGHRSVSWYQQTPGQGLQFLFEYFSETQRNKGNFPGRFSGRQFSNSRSEMNVSTLELGDSALYLCATRDRVGEQYFGPGTRLTVT.

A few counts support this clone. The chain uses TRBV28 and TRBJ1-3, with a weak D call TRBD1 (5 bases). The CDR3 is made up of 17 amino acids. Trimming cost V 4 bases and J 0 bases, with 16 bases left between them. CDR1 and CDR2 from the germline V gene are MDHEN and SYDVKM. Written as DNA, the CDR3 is TGTGCCAGCAGTTCTCCCCGGGGGGTGGTCTCTGGAAACACCATATATTTT. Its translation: CASSSPRGVVSGNTIYF.